This T cell receptor (beta chain) was sequenced during a study of shared clonotypes between healthy human individuals. Looking at the study overall: In total, the donors were two women and a few men aged 18 to 49. Every donor yielded three CD4 naive, three CD4 memory, two CD8 naive and one CD8 memory plate.

Donors were Caucasian adults residing in Nashville, Tennessee, USA. A CD45RA-negative memory subset and a CD45RA+ naive subset were separated from the CD4+ cells. The CDR3 consists of 14 residues. J gave up 1 base and V 10 bases, and 9 bases lay outside the gene matches. In germline, CDR1 is MNHNY, CDR2 SVGAGI (reference sequence). The method was immunoSEQ multiplex PCR; TCRdb's version includes in-frame clones alone and lacks a portion of them. The sample holds over a million clones, approximately 80% seen once. Sequencing used memory CD4+ T cells from PBMCs. The subset was: CD45RA-negative fraction. V usage is TRBV6-6 and J usage is TRBJ2-5; TRBD1 matches 7 bases. The sequence was obtained from a young man in good health. Some clones in this sample may be carry-over from other donors' samples. Written as DNA, the CDR3 is TGTGCCACCCAAAACAGGGGTGGCCAAGAGACCCAGTACTTC. Protein product: CATQNRGGQETQYF.